This passage covers 30 T cell receptor beta chains from one sample sequenced in a study of human T cells and chemical hapten exposure. Stated time point: patch test 2, 6 weeks after DPC sensitization. Treatment reported: therapeutic diphenylcyclopropenone sensitization with weekly scalp DPC. One entry per CDR3 protein results from TCRdb running MiXCR on the RACE reads. The sample records approximately 97,000 distinct CDR3 sequences, about 10% being singletons. Sequenced here: whole blood, sampled in connection with sensitization to the hapten diphenylcyclopropenone (DPC). Receptors originate from a woman in her 40s with alopecia areata. Some clones in this sample may be carry-over from other donors' samples.

There are a few counts of this clonotype. The chain joins TRBV3-1 to TRBJ2-1; 7 nucleotides agree with TRBD2. Per germline, CDR1 LGHDT and CDR2 YNNKEL (reference sequence). With 3 bases clipped from V and 11 bases from J, the junction kept 10 bases outside the gene matches. The CDR3 has 14 residues. The CDR3 loop reads CASSQEVLATKQFF. The CDR3, as DNA: TGTGCCAGCAGCCAGGAGGTACTAGCGACCAAGCAGTTCTTC.

This clonotype was observed at least ten times. The chain joins TRBV6-4 to TRBJ1-1; D is unresolved. Germline V lookup: CDR1 MRHNA, CDR2 SNTAGT. Trimming pared 2 bases from V and 2 bases from J, leaving 6 bases between. The CDR3 has 13 amino acids. DNA for the CDR3: TGTGCCAGCAGTGACGAGTTAAACACTGAAGCTTTCTTT. Translation gives CASSDELNTEAFF.

This clonotype appeared many times. This chain uses TRBV11-2 with TRBJ2-7; the D gene is possibly TRBD1 (6 bases). The germline CDR1 and CDR2 sequences are SGHAT and FQNNGV. This CDR3 has 16 residues. Trimming cost V 5 bases and J 0 bases, with 17 bases left between them. The CDR3 DNA is TGTGCCAGCAGCCGTCTAGGGGACACCAGCTCCTACGAGCAGTACTTC. Amino acids: CASSRLGDTSSYEQYF.

The rearrangement uses TRBV6-2 or TRBV6-3 and TRBJ1-1; TRBD1 might be the D (5 bases). Deletions cut 7 bases from V and 1 base from J, with 19 bases between. Germline assignment: CDR1 MNHEY and CDR2 SVGEGT. This CDR3 is 16 amino acids long. CDR3 residues: CASTFHGDRSNTEAFF. For the CDR3, the DNA is TGTGCCAGCACCTTCCACGGGGACCGTTCGAACACTGAAGCTTTCTTT.

This clonotype was counted a few times. The chain carries TRBV29-1 and TRBJ2-1, with D tentatively TRBD1 or TRBD2 (6 bases each). The CDR3 is 14 amino acids. CDR1 and CDR2 (germline): SQVTM, ANQGSEA. V gave up 4 bases and J gave up 2 bases, with 12 bases separating them. The CDR3 DNA is TGCAGCGTTGGGGGGGCGCTTACCTACAATGAGCAGTTCTTC. It yields the protein CSVGGALTYNEQFF.

This clonotype was seen a few times. The chain recombines TRBV24-1 with TRBJ2-2; 7 nucleotides agree with TRBD1. V trimming: 4 bases; J trimming: 1 base; junction bases outside the gene matches: 8. Germline V lookup: CDR1 KGHDR, CDR2 SFDVKD. The CDR3 spans 17 residues. CDR3 sequence (DNA): TGTGCCACCAGTGACAACTCAAGACAGGGGAACACCGGGGAGCTGTTTTTT. Protein product: CATSDNSRQGNTGELFF.

This clonotype turned up a few times. The CDR3 spells CASSPRVAGGRETQYF. The CDR3 DNA reads as TGTGCCAGCAGCCCCCGGGTAGCGGGGGGCAGGGAGACCCAGTACTTC. This sequence joins TRBV6-6 and TRBJ2-5; 10 positions agree with TRBD2. The CDR3 is 16 residues long. Germline values: CDR1 MNHNY, CDR2 SVGAGI (reference sequence). The trim removed 6 bases at V and 5 bases at J, leaving 12 bases unmatched.

This clonotype was seen more than once but under ten times. V and J are TRBV9 and TRBJ1-1, with D possibly being TRBD1 (5 bases). Trimming cost V 0 bases and J 5 bases, with 14 bases left between them. Germline V gives CDR1 SGDLS, CDR2 YYNGEE. The CDR3 runs to 15 residues. This CDR3 reads CASSVERDLRTEAFF. CDR3 bases: TGTGCCAGCAGCGTAGAGAGGGACTTGAGGACTGAAGCTTTCTTT.

In its sample, this clonotype was seen many times. The chain has TRBV20-1 and TRBJ2-4; a possible D gene is TRBD2 (5 bases). The ends were cut back, 5 bases at V and 7 bases at J, with 15 bases in the middle. Looked up from germline, CDR1 is DFQATT and CDR2 is SNEGSKA (reference sequence). The CDR3 consists of 13 residues. CDR3 nucleotides: TGCAGTGCTGATGTTGCCGGGGAGAACATTCAGTACTTC. As protein: CSADVAGENIQYF.

This clonotype was observed at least ten times. This chain joins TRBV7-2 and TRBJ2-7; TRBD2 matches 9 bases. This CDR3 contains 15 residues. The V segment lost 2 bases and the J segment 7 bases; nucleotides outside the gene matches: 9. The germline V gene encodes CDR1 SGHTA and CDR2 FQGNSA. CDR3 nucleotides: TGTGCCAGCAGCTTAAGACTAGCGGCGGTCGGGGAGCAGTACTTC. It specifies CASSLRLAAVGEQYF.

V and J are TRBV29-1 and TRBJ2-3, with TRBD2 matching 13 bases. V shed 4 bases and J 3 bases; nucleotides not matched to a gene: 10. Germline loops: CDR1 SQVTM, CDR2 ANQGSEA. The CDR3 consists of 17 residues. CDR3 nucleotides: TGCAGCGTTGGCGGACTAGCGGGAGTGGGGAGGACAGATACGCAGTATTTT. This gives the protein CSVGGLAGVGRTDTQYF.

This clonotype was picked up many times. CDR3 in DNA: TGTGCCAGCAGCTTAGGGGGCGTTAGCTCCTACAATGAGCAGTTCTTC. Residues: CASSLGGVSSYNEQFF. The J gene is TRBJ2-1, the V gene TRBV28; 7 bases align to TRBD1. The CDR3 length is 16 residues. The V segment lost 6 bases and the J segment 0 bases; nucleotides outside the gene matches: 8. Germline V gene data show CDR1 as MDHEN and CDR2 as SYDVKM.

This clonotype appeared many times. The CDR3 here is CASSYMGSPSTDTQYF. The CDR3 DNA is TGTGCCAGCAGTTACATGGGGTCCCCTAGCACAGATACGCAGTATTTT. The V and J genes are TRBV6-5 and TRBJ2-3; D gene unclear. Per germline, CDR1 MNHEY and CDR2 SVGAGI. Trimming took off 2 bases at V and 0 bases at J, with 12 bases between the two ends. This CDR3 is 16 amino acids long.

This clonotype was counted a few times. This chain uses TRBV19 with TRBJ1-5; D is perhaps TRBD1 (5 bases). V was pared by 5 bases and J by 1 base, with 12 bases between. Germline CDR1 LNHDA, CDR2 SQIVND (reference sequence). This CDR3 is 15 amino acids long. The CDR3 nucleotides are TGTGCCAGTAGTTTGGCCGGGACGAGCAATCAGCCCCAGCATTTT. Residues: CASSLAGTSNQPQHF.

This clonotype was counted many times. This chain uses TRBV18 with TRBJ1-2; TRBD1 agrees at 8 bases. The CDR3 contains 15 residues. Germline CDR1 and CDR2: KGHSH and LQKENI. The junction had 11 bases not matched to a gene; V was cut back by 3 bases and J by 8 bases. CDR3 bases: TGTGCCAGCTCACCCTCGACAGGGGAGGGAGGAGGCTACACCTTC. It codes for CASSPSTGEGGGYTF.

This clonotype occurred a few times. The chain is built from TRBV11-2 and TRBJ2-1, with 8 nucleotides matching TRBD1. CDR3 length: 13 residues. V shed 5 bases, J shed 8 bases, and the junction held 5 bases outside the gene matches. The germline gives CDR1 SGHAT, CDR2 FQNNGV. CDR3 bases: TGTGCCAGCAGCGCGGACAGGGCCGATGAGCAGTTCTTC. Translation: CASSADRADEQFF.

This clonotype was detected ten times or more. The rearrangement links TRBV5-4 to TRBJ2-7; 7 bases fit TRBD1. The CDR3 runs to 15 residues. Germline values: CDR1 SGHNT, CDR2 YYREEE (reference sequence). V lost 4 bases, J lost 0 bases, and 7 bases stayed unmatched. The CDR3 is CASSKQGVLSYEQYF. The CDR3 coding sequence is TGTGCCAGCAGCAAGCAGGGGGTGCTCTCCTACGAGCAGTACTTC.

This clonotype was recorded only once. The V and J genes are TRBV7-9 and TRBJ2-6; D gene unclear. Germline V gene lookup returns CDR1 SEHNR and CDR2 FQNEAQ (reference sequence). Trimming took 5 bases from V and 13 from J, leaving 15 bases between them. CDR3 length equals 13 residues. CDR3 loop: CASSGDVLTVLTF. For the CDR3, the DNA is TGTGCCAGCAGCGGCGACGTCCTGACTGTCCTGACTTTC.

Points on this clonotype: It may be a read error: a sequence one base away is much more abundant. This CDR3 is missing its conserved last phenylalanine or tryptophan, likely due to a read error. The gene calls are TRBV6-2 or TRBV6-3 and TRBJ1-5; no clear D. Germline V lookup: CDR1 MNHEY, CDR2 SVGEGT. Trimming shortened V by 4 bases and J by 0 bases, and 7 bases separated the two germline ends. This CDR3 is built from 14 residues. CDR3 in DNA: TGTGCCAGCAGTTTCGCGGGTAGCAATCAGCCCCAGCATTCT. As protein: CASSFAGSNQPQHS.

This clonotype has only a few counts. A read error may produce the germline difference seen at one junction end. This rearrangement joins TRBV3-1 to TRBJ2-1, with a tentative D call TRBD2 (6 bases). In germline, CDR1 is LGHDT, CDR2 YNNKEL (reference sequence). The CDR3 contains 13 residues. The CDR3 DNA reads as TGTGCCGGCAGCCAAGCTAGCGTCAATGAGCAGTTCTTC. It translates to CAGSQASVNEQFF.

This clonotype was counted a few times. The genes are TRBV5-1 and TRBJ2-6, with D perhaps matching TRBD2 (6 bases). Germline loops: CDR1 SGHRS, CDR2 YFSETQ. The CDR3 has 21 residues. Trimming took off 5 bases at V and 0 bases at J, with 27 bases between the two ends. The CDR3: CASRLRSGPGPKISGANVLTF. As DNA, the CDR3 is TGCGCCAGCAGATTGAGGAGCGGGCCGGGACCCAAAATCTCTGGGGCCAACGTCCTGACTTTC.

The gene calls are TRBV19 and TRBJ2-1; 7 bases are shared with TRBD2. Germline CDR1 reads LNHDA; CDR2 reads SQIVND (reference sequence). The CDR3 spans 14 residues. V trimming: 3 bases; J trimming: 2 bases; junction bases outside the gene matches: 1. DNA for the CDR3: TGTGCCAGTAGTATGCGGGGGACCTACAATGAGCAGTTCTTC. Translation: CASSMRGTYNEQFF.

The chain joins TRBV9 to TRBJ1-1; D remains unclear. Looked up from germline, CDR1 is SGDLS and CDR2 is YYNGEE. The CDR3 extends over 13 amino acids. Trimming removed 0 bases at V and 4 bases at J, with 7 bases between. As DNA, the CDR3 is TGTGCCAGCAGCGTAGGATGGGGCACTGAAGCTTTCTTT. Its protein is CASSVGWGTEAFF.

This chain links TRBV29-1 with TRBJ1-2; 7 bases align to TRBD1. Germline CDR1 and CDR2: SQVTM and ANQGSEA. V was pared by 2 bases and J by 2 bases, with 2 bases of the junction left unmatched. The CDR3 length is 13 residues. CDR3 loop: CSVESDRNYGYTF. CDR3 nucleotides: TGCAGCGTTGAATCGGACAGGAACTATGGCTACACCTTC.

This clonotype has more than one count but fewer than ten. The chain has TRBV5-1 and TRBJ2-1, with TRBD2 identical over 7 bases. The V and J ends lost 3 bases and 3 bases, in that order; junction bases with no gene match: 6. Per the germline V gene, CDR1 is SGHRS and CDR2 is YFSETQ. This CDR3 comprises 15 residues. The CDR3 reads CASSSDWGGYNEQFF. CDR3 nucleotides: TGCGCCAGCAGCTCTGACTGGGGGGGCTACAATGAGCAGTTCTTC.

Ten or more counts support this clonotype. The J gene is TRBJ2-7, the V gene TRBV28; D unclear. This CDR3 contains 11 residues. Per germline, CDR1 MDHEN and CDR2 SYDVKM. V was shortened by 5 bases and J by 6 bases, with 8 bases between the two germline ends. CDR3 bases: TGTGCCAGCAGTCCCCTCGGCGAGCAGTACTTC. Its translation: CASSPLGEQYF.

In this sample, this clonotype turned up many times. The V gene is TRBV10-2, the J gene TRBJ2-7; D unresolved. Germline assignment: CDR1 WSHSY and CDR2 SAAADI. The CDR3 contains 14 residues. V lost 0 bases to trimming and J lost 4 bases, with 10 bases between them. Written as DNA, the CDR3 is TGCGCCAGCAGTGAGTCCCAGGCGCGGTACGAGCAGTACTTC. Protein: CASSESQARYEQYF.

This clonotype was seen more than once but under ten times. The chain uses TRBV21-1 and TRBJ2-7. TRBV21-1 is a known pseudogene. The CDR3 has 14 amino acids. CDR3 sequence: CASSMTESSYEQYF. CDR3 DNA: TGTGCCAGCTCGATGACGGAGAGCTCCTACGAGCAGTACTTC.

This clonotype was observed many times. This chain uses TRBV11-2 with TRBJ2-7; D possibly matches TRBD1 or TRBD2 (5 bases each). The V and J ends lost 5 bases and 3 bases respectively, with 17 bases between them. This CDR3 is built from 15 residues. The V gene's germline CDR1 is SGHAT and CDR2 FQNNGV. The CDR3 loop reads CASSPGTTISYEQYF. The CDR3 coding sequence is TGTGCCAGCAGCCCCGGGACGACTATTAGCTACGAGCAGTACTTC.

This clonotype was picked up many times. The chain combines TRBV14 with TRBJ1-3; the D gene is possibly TRBD1 (5 bases). The CDR3 runs to 13 residues. The germline V gene encodes CDR1 SGHDN and CDR2 FVKESK. V lost 4 bases and J 8 bases, leaving 12 bases between the germline ends. CDR3 coding DNA: TGTGCCAGCAGCCGCCCAGGGTTTGACACCATATATTTT. It is translated as CASSRPGFDTIYF.